Listed below are T cell receptor beta chains from one sample, sequenced in a study of blood T cell repertoires in COVID-19. The protocol was immunoSEQ multiplex PCR, while the TCRdb copy is restricted to in-frame clones and leaves out a portion. The sample holds approximately 300,000 clones, approximately 90% seen once. The sample was PBMCs or T cells enriched from blood (not recorded which). The receptors stem from a man aged 25-45 years who had recovered from COVID-19. Both conserved end residues are part of each CDR3. Each record gives: D gene, J gene, clone size, V gene, CDR3 DNA, CDR3 protein. The D gene is left open where the match is weak. Clone size is given for some rows only: seen once, a few or many times, or a class if the clone is expanded.

>-|TRBJ1-2|-|TRBV11-1
TGTGCCAGCAGCTTACTAACAGGGAATGGCTACACCTTC
CASSLLTGNGYTF
>TRBD2|TRBJ2-5|-|TRBV9
TGTGCCAGCAGCGACCGCCTTCTAGCGGGGGGGGGAGAGACCCAGTACTTC
CASSDRLLAGGGETQYF
>-|TRBJ1-4|-|TRBV7-8
TGTGCCAGCAGCTGGAACAGTGAACATGAAAAACTGTTTTTT
CASSWNSEHEKLFF
>TRBD2|TRBJ2-1|-|TRBV7-8
TGTGCCAGCAGCCCATATAGCGGGCCCGGGGCCTACAATGAGCAGTTCTTC
CASSPYSGPGAYNEQFF
>TRBD2|TRBJ2-3|-|TRBV11-2
TGTGCCAGCAGCTCTCTAGCGGGGGGGCCCTTGAGAGATACGCAGTATTTT
CASSSLAGGPLRDTQYF
>TRBD1|TRBJ2-7|once|TRBV30
TGTGCCTGGAGTGTACCTACAGGGGAATGGCGCGAGCAGTACTTC
CAWSVPTGEWREQYF
>TRBD2|TRBJ2-3|-|TRBV4-1
TGCGCCAGCAGCCAAGTCGCGGGACTAAAGGAGGGGCCAGATACGCAGTATTTT
CASSQVAGLKEGPDTQYF
>-|TRBJ1-4|-|TRBV5-5
TGTGCCAGCAGCTTAACAACAACTAATGAAAAACTGTTTTTT
CASSLTTTNEKLFF
>-|TRBJ1-6|-|TRBV5-1
TGCGCCAGCAGCTTGGCGGGGTTGTCACCCCTCCACTTT
CASSLAGLSPLHF
>TRBD1|TRBJ1-6|-|TRBV30
TGTGCCTGGACGCCCGGACAGGGTTCACCCCTCCACTTT
CAWTPGQGSPLHF
>-|TRBJ1-5|-|TRBV28
TGTGCCAGCAGTTTTCACGGACAGATAGATCAGCCCCAGCATTTT
CASSFHGQIDQPQHF
>TRBD1|TRBJ2-3|once|TRBV10-3
TGTGCCATCAGTCGGACAGGGTCCACAGATACGCAGTATTTT
CAISRTGSTDTQYF
>TRBD2|TRBJ2-2|few|TRBV6-4
TGTGCCGGCCTGCGGGGGATAAACACCGGGGAGCTGTTTTTT
CAGLRGINTGELFF
>-|TRBJ1-3|-|TRBV10-1
TGCGCCAGCCAGGGTTCGTCTGGAAACACCATATATTTT
CASQGSSGNTIYF
>-|TRBJ2-3|-|TRBV12-3/TRBV12-4
TGTGCCAGCAGTGTTGTAAGCACAGATACGCAGTATTTT
CASSVVSTDTQYF
>TRBD1|TRBJ1-2|-|TRBV5-5
TGTGCCAGCAAAGACTTGGACAGGGTCTATGGCTACACCTTC
CASKDLDRVYGYTF
>TRBD1|TRBJ1-3|-|TRBV6-5
TGTGCCGTGGGGACAGGGGATGGAAACACCATATATTTT
CAVGTGDGNTIYF
>TRBD1|TRBJ1-1|-|TRBV2
TGTGCCAGCAGCCGGGACAGGGGCAACACTGAAGCTTTCTTT
CASSRDRGNTEAFF
>-|TRBJ2-6|once|TRBV9
TGTGCCAGCAGCGTAGCTACGAGGGTCTCTTCTGGGGCCAACGTCCTGACTTTC
CASSVATRVSSGANVLTF
>TRBD2|TRBJ2-5|-|TRBV30
TGTGCCTGGAATGGCGCGGGGGGGGGAGAGACCCAGTACTTC
CAWNGAGGGETQYF
>TRBD2|TRBJ2-3|-|TRBV18
TGTGCCAGCTCGGCGGGGACTAGGGAGTATACGCAGTATTTT
CASSAGTREYTQYF
>-|TRBJ2-7|-|TRBV18
TGTGCCAGCTCACCCGACAGGAGCTCCTACGAGCAGTACTTC
CASSPDRSSYEQYF
>TRBD1|TRBJ1-4|-|TRBV7-9
TGTGCCAGCAGCCCCCGCGACAGGGCGGCTAATGAAAAACTGTTTTTT
CASSPRDRAANEKLFF
>TRBD1|TRBJ2-6|few|TRBV4-1
TGCGCCAGCAGCCAAGGTCGACAGGGGTCCGGGGCCAACGTCCTGACTTTC
CASSQGRQGSGANVLTF
>-|TRBJ1-5|-|TRBV10-3
TGTGCCATCAGTGAGTCTCCGGCGGATAATCAGCCCCAGCATTTT
CAISESPADNQPQHF
>-|TRBJ1-4|once|TRBV19
TGTGCCAGTAGTCTTACAACTAATGAAAAACTGTTTTTT
CASSLTTNEKLFF
>TRBD2|TRBJ2-1|-|TRBV2
TGTGCCAGCGCTCTAGCGGCCTCCTACAATGAGCAGTTCTTC
CASALAASYNEQFF
>-|TRBJ2-7|-|TRBV29-1
TGCAGCGTCGGTACCTACGAGCAGTACTTC
CSVGTYEQYF
>-|TRBJ1-2|once|TRBV7-2
TGTGCCAGCAGCTACACCCGGGCCGGAGGCTATGGCTACACCTTC
CASSYTRAGGYGYTF